Included here is one T cell receptor beta chain sequence, with context. Its antigen is currently unknown. The sort gate was single viable CD3+CD4+CD8-CD45RO+ cells for memory CD4+ T cells. CD4+ T cells were isolated by positive magnetic selection. Sequencing was performed with immunoSEQ multiplex PCR; in TCRdb, only in-frame clones are kept and a portion is missing. This sample has some 44,000 clones, with 60% to 80% found just once. The data originate from a study of memory CD4+ T cells and cytomegalovirus serostatus. Points from the study as a whole: A US-trained random forest predicted CMV serostatus with median AUC around 0.91.

CDR3 length: 15 amino acids. The germline CDR1 and CDR2 sequences are LNHDA and SQIVND (reference sequence). The trim removed 0 bases at V and 3 bases at J, leaving 3 bases unmatched. The sample taken for sequencing was memory CD4+ T cells from blood. This clonotype was obtained from an adult in good health and CMV-seronegative. The chain uses TRBV19 and TRBJ1-1; 8 bases line up with TRBD1. In nucleotides, the CDR3 is TGTGCCAGTAGTATAGATCTGACAGGGGACACTGAAGCTTTCTTT. It translates to CASSIDLTGDTEAFF.